This T cell receptor (beta chain) was sequenced in a study of blood T cell repertoires in COVID-19. The method was immunoSEQ multiplex PCR; TCRdb's version includes in-frame clones alone and lacks a portion of them. The sample includes roughly 380,000 clones, 81% of them seen just once. After removal of 5 bases from V and 1 base from J, the junction contained 7 bases not matched to a gene. Germline V gives CDR1 LGHDT, CDR2 YNNKEL (reference sequence). The CDR3 is 16 residues long. This chain uses TRBV3-1 (or the pseudogene TRBV3-2) with TRBJ1-4; 7 bases line up with TRBD1. The clonotype comes from a human donor with acute or convalescent COVID-19. The donor label of this sample is uncertain. The sample consisted of peripheral blood. This chain's CDR3 is CASSFYRGGTNEKLFF. The CDR3 DNA reads as TGTGCCAGCAGCTTCTACAGGGGTGGAACTAATGAAAAACTGTTTTTT.